Listed here are 7 T cell receptor beta chains from one sample, sequenced in a study of shared clonotypes between healthy human individuals. Sequencing used immunoSEQ multiplex PCR; TCRdb keeps in-frame clones, though not all of them. The data show about 480,000 clones, around 74% seen once. Sequenced input: PBMCs. All receptors derive from a woman aged 40 to 50 in good health. Some clones in this sample may be carry-over from other donors' samples.

This sequence joins TRBV27 and TRBJ1-2; D might be TRBD1 (6 bases). Germline V gene sequence: CDR1 MNHEY, CDR2 SMNVEV (reference sequence). V dropped 4 bases and J dropped 2 bases, with 14 bases sitting between them. CDR3 length: 15 residues. The CDR3 spells CASSWQGTSNYGYTF. Here the CDR3 DNA reads TGTGCCAGCAGTTGGCAGGGGACATCAAACTATGGCTACACCTTC.

V usage is TRBV28 and J usage is TRBJ1-4; D is unclear. V lost 7 bases and J 10 bases, leaving 13 bases between the germline ends. The V gene's germline CDR1 is MDHEN and CDR2 SYDVKM. This CDR3 contains 12 residues. CDR3 sequence reads: CASTGSPRKLFF. CDR3 bases: TGTGCCAGCACCGGATCCCCCCGAAAACTGTTTTTT.

Note on this clone: This likely reflects a read error, since a far larger clone is one base away. V gene TRBV11-2 combines with J gene TRBJ2-7; D gene ambiguous. This CDR3 comprises 13 residues. Germline CDR1 SGHAT, CDR2 FQNNGV. Written as DNA, the CDR3 is TGTGCCAGCAGCTTAGGTGATGGCTACGAGCGGTACTTC. Its translation: CASSLGDGYERYF.

V gene TRBV10-3 combines with J gene TRBJ1-2; perhaps TRBD1 as D (5 bases). The CDR3 consists of 14 residues. Trimming took 10 bases from V and 0 from J, leaving 15 bases between them. Germline V gene lookup returns CDR1 ENHRY and CDR2 SYGVKD. The CDR3 nucleotides read TGTGCCACTAGCGGGGGGGGAGCTAACTATGGCTACACCTTC. Translating gives CATSGGGANYGYTF.

This chain connects TRBV7-9 to TRBJ2-1; 11 nucleotides line up with TRBD2. This CDR3 has 18 amino acids. Germline V gene sequence: CDR1 SEHNR, CDR2 FQNEAQ (reference sequence). The junction had 9 bases not matched to a gene; V was cut back by 4 bases and J by 1 base. The CDR3 sequence is CASSYRTSGRLSYNEQFF. The DNA for the CDR3 is TGTGCCAGCAGCTACCGGACTAGCGGGCGCCTGTCCTACAATGAGCAGTTCTTC.

This chain uses TRBV6-1 with TRBJ1-5; D gene uncertain. The CDR3 consists of 15 residues. Trimming stripped 1 base from V and 2 bases from J, with 9 bases between. CDR1 MNHNS and CDR2 SASEGT come from the germline V gene. The CDR3: CASSEGGYGNQPQHF. The CDR3 DNA follows: TGTGCCAGCAGTGAAGGAGGGTACGGCAATCAGCCCCAGCATTTT.

The CDR3 protein is CATTLETGRGQFF. CDR3 nucleotide sequence: TGTGCCACCACACTCGAGACGGGAAGGGGGCAGTTCTTC. This chain uses TRBV10-3 with TRBJ2-1, with D tentatively TRBD1 or TRBD2 (5 bases each). The germline V and J ends were trimmed by 10 bases and 12 bases, with 22 bases remaining between them. From germline, CDR1 is ENHRY and CDR2 SYGVKD. The CDR3 covers 13 residues.